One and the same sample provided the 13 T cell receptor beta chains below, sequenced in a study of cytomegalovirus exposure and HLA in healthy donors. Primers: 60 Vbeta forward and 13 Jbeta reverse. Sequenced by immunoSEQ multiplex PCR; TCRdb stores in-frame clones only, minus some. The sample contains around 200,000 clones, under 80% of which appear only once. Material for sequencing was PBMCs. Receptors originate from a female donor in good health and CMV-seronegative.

The CDR3 coding sequence is TGCGCCAGTTCCAACCCATCGGGGGACGAGCAGTACTTC. Amino acids: CASSNPSGDEQYF. The chain employs TRBV5-1 and TRBJ2-7; the D gene is possibly TRBD2 (6 bases). The length of the CDR3 is 13 residues. With 8 bases removed from V and 5 bases from J, the gap between germline ends came to 17 bases. Germline V lookup: CDR1 SGHRS, CDR2 YFSETQ.

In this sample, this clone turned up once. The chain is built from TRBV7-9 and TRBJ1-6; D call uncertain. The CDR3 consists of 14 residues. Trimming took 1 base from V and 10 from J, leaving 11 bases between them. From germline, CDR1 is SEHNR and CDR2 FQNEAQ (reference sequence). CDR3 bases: TGTGCCAGCAGCTTAGGGGAGCCCCGCTCACCCCTCCACTTT. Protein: CASSLGEPRSPLHF.

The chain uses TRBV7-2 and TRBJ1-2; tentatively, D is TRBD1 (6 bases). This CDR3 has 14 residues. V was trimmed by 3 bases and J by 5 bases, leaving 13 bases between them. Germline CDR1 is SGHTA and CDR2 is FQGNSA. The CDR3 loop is CASSLRTAIYGYTF. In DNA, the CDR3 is TGTGCCAGCAGCTTGCGGACAGCTATATATGGCTACACCTTC. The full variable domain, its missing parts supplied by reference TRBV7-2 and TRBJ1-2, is GAGVSQSPSNKVTEKGKDVELRCDPISGHTALYWYRQSLGQGLEFLIYFQGNSAPDKSGLPSDRFSAERTGGSVSTLTIQRTQQEDSAVYLCASSLRTAIYGYTFGSGTRLTVV.

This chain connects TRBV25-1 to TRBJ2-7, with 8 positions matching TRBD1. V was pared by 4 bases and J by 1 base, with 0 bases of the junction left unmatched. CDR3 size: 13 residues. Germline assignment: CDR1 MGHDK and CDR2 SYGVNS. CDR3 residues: CASSGQGSYEQYF. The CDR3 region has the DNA TGTGCCAGCAGTGGACAGGGGTCCTACGAGCAGTACTTC.

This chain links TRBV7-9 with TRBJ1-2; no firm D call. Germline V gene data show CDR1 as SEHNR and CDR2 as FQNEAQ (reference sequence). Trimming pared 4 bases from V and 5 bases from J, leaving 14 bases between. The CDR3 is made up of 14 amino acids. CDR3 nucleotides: TGTGCCAGCAGCTCCCCCCCGGTTCCTTATGGCTACACCTTC. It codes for CASSSPPVPYGYTF.

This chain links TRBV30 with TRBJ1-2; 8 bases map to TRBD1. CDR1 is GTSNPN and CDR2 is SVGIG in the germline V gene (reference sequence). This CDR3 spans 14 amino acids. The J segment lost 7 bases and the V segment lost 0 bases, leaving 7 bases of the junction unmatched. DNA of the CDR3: TGTGCCTGGAGTGTCGGACAGGGAAGTAGTGGCTACACCTTC. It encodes CAWSVGQGSSGYTF. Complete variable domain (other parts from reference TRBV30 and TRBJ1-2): SQTIHQWPATLVQPVGSPLSLECTVEGTSNPNLYWYRQAAGRGLQLLFYSVGIGQISSEVPQNLSASRPQDRQFILSSKKLLLSDSGFYLCAWSVGQGSSGYTFGSGTRLTVV.

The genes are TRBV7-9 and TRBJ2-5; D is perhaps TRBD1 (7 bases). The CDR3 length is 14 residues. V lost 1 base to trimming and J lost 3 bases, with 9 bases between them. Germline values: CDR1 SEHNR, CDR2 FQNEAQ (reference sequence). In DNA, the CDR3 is TGTGCCAGCAGCTTAGTCAGGGGGGAAGAGACCCAGTACTTC. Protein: CASSLVRGEETQYF.

CDR3 DNA sequence: TGTGCCAGCCGGGCCTCGACAGGGCCCTACGAGCAGTACTTC. It codes for CASRASTGPYEQYF. V usage is TRBV6-5 and J usage is TRBJ2-5, with 7 bases lining up with TRBD1. The end of the DNA fits TRBJ2-7 better, so the J call may be wrong. The CDR3 is 14 residues long. Germline V lookup: CDR1 MNHEY, CDR2 SVGAGI.

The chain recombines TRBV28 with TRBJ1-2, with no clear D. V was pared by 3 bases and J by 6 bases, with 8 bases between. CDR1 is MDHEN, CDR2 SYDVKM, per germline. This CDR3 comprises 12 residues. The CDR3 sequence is CASSLTRHGYTF. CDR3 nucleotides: TGTGCCAGCAGTTTGACACGGCATGGCTACACCTTC.

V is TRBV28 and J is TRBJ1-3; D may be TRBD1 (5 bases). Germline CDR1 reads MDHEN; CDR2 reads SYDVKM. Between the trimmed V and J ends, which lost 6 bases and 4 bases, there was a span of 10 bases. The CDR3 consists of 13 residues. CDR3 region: CASRQGNGNTIYF. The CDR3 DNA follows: TGTGCCAGCAGGCAGGGTAACGGAAACACCATATATTTT.

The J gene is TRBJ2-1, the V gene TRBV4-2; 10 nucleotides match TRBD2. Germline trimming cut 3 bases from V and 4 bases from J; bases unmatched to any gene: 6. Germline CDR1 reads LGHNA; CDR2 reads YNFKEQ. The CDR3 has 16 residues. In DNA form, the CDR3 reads TGTGCCAGCAGCCAGGCTAGCGGGAGCCAATACAATGAGCAGTTCTTC. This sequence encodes CASSQASGSQYNEQFF.

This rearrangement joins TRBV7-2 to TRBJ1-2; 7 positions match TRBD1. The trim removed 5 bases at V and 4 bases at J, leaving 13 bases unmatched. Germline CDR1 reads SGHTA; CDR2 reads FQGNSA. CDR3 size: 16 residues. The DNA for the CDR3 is TGTGCCAGCAGCCCCAATACAGGGGCTAGTAGCTATGGCTACACCTTC. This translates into CASSPNTGASSYGYTF.

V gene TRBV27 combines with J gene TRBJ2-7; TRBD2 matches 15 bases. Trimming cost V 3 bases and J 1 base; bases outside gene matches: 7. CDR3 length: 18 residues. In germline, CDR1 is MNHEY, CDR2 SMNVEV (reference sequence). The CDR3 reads CASSFTGTSGRKSYEQYF. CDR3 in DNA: TGTGCCAGCAGTTTTACCGGGACTAGCGGGAGGAAATCCTACGAGCAGTACTTC.